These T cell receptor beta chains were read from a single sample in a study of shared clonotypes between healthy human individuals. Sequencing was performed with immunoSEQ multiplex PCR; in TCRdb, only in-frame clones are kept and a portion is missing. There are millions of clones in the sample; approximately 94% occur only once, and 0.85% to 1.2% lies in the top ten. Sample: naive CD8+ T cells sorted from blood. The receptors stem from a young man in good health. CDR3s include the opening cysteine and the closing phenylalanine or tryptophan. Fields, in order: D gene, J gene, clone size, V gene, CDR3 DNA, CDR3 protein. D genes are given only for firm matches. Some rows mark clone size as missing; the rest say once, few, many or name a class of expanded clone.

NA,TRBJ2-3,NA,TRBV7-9,TGTGCCAGCAGCTTAGGTAGTAATACGCAGTATTTT,CASSLGSNTQYF
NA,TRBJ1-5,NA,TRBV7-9,TGTGCCAGCGCGAGTAGCAATCAGCCCCAGCATTTT,CASASSNQPQHF
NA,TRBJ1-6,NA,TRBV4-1,TGCGCCAGCAGCCAACGAGAGACCTCAGGCTCCTATAATTCACCCCTCCACTTT,CASSQRETSGSYNSPLHF
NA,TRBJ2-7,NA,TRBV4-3,TGCGCCAGCAGCCAAGATGCAGGGTCCTACGAGCAGTACTTC,CASSQDAGSYEQYF
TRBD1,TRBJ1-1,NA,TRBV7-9,TGTGCCAGCAGCCTAACGGACAGGGAGAACACTGAAGCTTTCTTT,CASSLTDRENTEAFF
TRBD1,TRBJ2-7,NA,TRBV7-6,TGTGCCAGCAGCACCGGGACAGGGTCCTACGAGCAGTACTTC,CASSTGTGSYEQYF
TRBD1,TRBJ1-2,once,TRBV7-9,TGTGCCAGCAGCTTAGCGGGGACAGGGGGCGGAGATTATGGCTACACCTTC,CASSLAGTGGGDYGYTF
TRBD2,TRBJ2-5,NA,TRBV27,TGTGCCAGCAGCCCGGTAGCGGGGGGGGAGACCCAGTACTTC,CASSPVAGGETQYF
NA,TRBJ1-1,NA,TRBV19,TGTGCCAGTAGTATAGATGACTGGAACACTGAAGCTTTCTTT,CASSIDDWNTEAFF
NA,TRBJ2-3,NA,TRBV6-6,TGTGCCAGCAGTTACGGCGGGGAGGCAATCACAGATACGCAGTATTTT,CASSYGGEAITDTQYF
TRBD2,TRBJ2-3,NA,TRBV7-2,TGTGCCAGCAGCTTGGAGGGAGGGCCCTCGAGGACAGATACGCAGTATTTT,CASSLEGGPSRTDTQYF
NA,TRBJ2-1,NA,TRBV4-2,TGTGCCAGCAGCCAAGATAGTACCCGGGGGCCGGGAAATGAGCAGTTCTTC,CASSQDSTRGPGNEQFF
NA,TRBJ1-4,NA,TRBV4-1,TGCGCCAGCAGCCAGGCGGCCTTATTGGGACTTCATGAAAAACTGTTTTTT,CASSQAALLGLHEKLFF
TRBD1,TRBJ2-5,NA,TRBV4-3,TGCGCCAGCAGCCAAGAGTTAACCGGACAGGGGCTGGGGGAGACCCAGTACTTC,CASSQELTGQGLGETQYF
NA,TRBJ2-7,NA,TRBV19,TGTGCCAGTAGTACGGCGGGCTATGCCTACGAGCAGTACTTC,CASSTAGYAYEQYF
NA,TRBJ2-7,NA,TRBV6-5,TGTGCCAGCAGTGAGTCAGGGAGCTACCACGAGCAGTACTTC,CASSESGSYHEQYF
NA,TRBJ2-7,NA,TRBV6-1,TGTGCCAGCAATCAGGGGTACGAGCAGTACTTC,CASNQGYEQYF
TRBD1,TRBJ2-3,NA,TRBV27,TGTGCCAGCAGTCCAGGGGGCGTCCCCTACACAGATACGCAGTATTTT,CASSPGGVPYTDTQYF
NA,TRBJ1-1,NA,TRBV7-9,TGTGCCAGCAGCTTAGCGGCCCAAACGGCTTTCTTT,CASSLAAQTAFF
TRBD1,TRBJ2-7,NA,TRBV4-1,TGCGCCAGCAGCCACGAAGGACAGGGCCCACTCTACGAGCAGTACTTC,CASSHEGQGPLYEQYF
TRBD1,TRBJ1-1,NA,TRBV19,TGTGCCAGTAGCCAACAGGGGCTAAACACTGAAGCTTTCTTT,CASSQQGLNTEAFF
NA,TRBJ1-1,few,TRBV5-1,TGCGCCAGCAGCCGCGGACAGCAGCCTGAAGCTTTCTTT,CASSRGQQPEAFF
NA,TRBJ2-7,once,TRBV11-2,TGTGCCAGCACCATCACCGAGCCCTCCTACGAGCAGTACTTC,CASTITEPSYEQYF
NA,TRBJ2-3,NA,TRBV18,TGTGCCAGCTCACCACTTACCACAGATACGCAGTATTTT,CASSPLTTDTQYF
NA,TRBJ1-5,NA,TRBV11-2,TGTGCCAGCAGCTTAGTTCGGCGAGTGCAGGGCGGACAGCCCCAGCATTTT,CASSLVRRVQGGQPQHF
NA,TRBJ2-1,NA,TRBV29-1,TGCAGCGTTGAAGACAGGGGCCTCTCCTACAATGAGCAGTTCTTC,CSVEDRGLSYNEQFF
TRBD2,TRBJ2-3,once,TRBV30,TGTGCCTGGAGTAGGAGCGGGGGGCCACCAGATACGCAGTATTTT,CAWSRSGGPPDTQYF
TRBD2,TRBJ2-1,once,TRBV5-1,TGCGCCAGCAGCTTGGAACTAGCGGGGGGGTTTAATGAGCAGTTCTTC,CASSLELAGGFNEQFF
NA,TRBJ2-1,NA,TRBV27,TGTGCCAGCAGCCACTTAGGGAGTGAGCAGTTCTTC,CASSHLGSEQFF
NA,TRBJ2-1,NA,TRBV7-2,TGTGCCAGCAGCTTTTTTTTGGGCTTCACTTACAATGAGCAGTTCTTC,CASSFFLGFTYNEQFF
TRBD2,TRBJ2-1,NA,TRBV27,TGTGCCAGCAGTTTCGGGACTAGCTCCTACAATGAGCAGTTCTTC,CASSFGTSSYNEQFF
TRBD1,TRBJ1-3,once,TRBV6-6,TGTGCCAGCAACGACAGGGTCGCGACCATATATTTT,CASNDRVATIYF